The T cell receptor beta chain described here comes from a study of blood T cell repertoires in COVID-19. Overall study: The United States, Italy and Spain were the sources of the acute and convalescent COVID-19 samples. PBMCs, B-cell-depleted T cells, or T cells provided the cDNA or gDNA that made up the material.

CDR1 is SGHDN, CDR2 FVKESK, per germline. The V and J ends lost 0 bases and 4 bases respectively, with 12 bases between them. The CDR3 consists of 15 residues. Original analysis: Researchers report that nucleated cell counts were estimated from reference gene primer amplification. Sequencing was performed with immunoSEQ multiplex PCR; in TCRdb, only in-frame clones are kept and a portion is missing. V and J calls and clone size are as listed in that table; D and trimming were resolved from the DNA. There are 150,000 to 200,000 clones in the sample; about 85% occur only once, and roughly 8.2% lies in the top ten.

This TCR derives from a woman in her sixties or seventies with acute or convalescent COVID-19. Sequenced input: peripheral blood. The chain joins TRBV14 to TRBJ1-2; D is unclear. The CDR3 sequence is CASSQDIGRSYGYTF. CDR3 coding DNA: TGTGCCAGCAGCCAAGATATTGGGAGAAGCTATGGCTACACCTTC.